This T cell receptor beta chain was captured in a study of spatial heterogeneity in lung cancer. Study conclusions and caveats: Tracking of tumor mutation counts was seen in expanded intratumoral alpha and beta TCR counts.

This CDR3 is 13 amino acids long. V lost 2 bases and J lost 6, with 10 bases in between. In germline, CDR1 is MNHNS, CDR2 SASEGT. This clonotype is categorized as medium-sized. Its antigen is not identified. Time point denoted: sample taken at primary tumor resection. Using its own MiXCR run on the 5' RACE reads, TCRdb lists one record per CDR3 protein. In the table there are some 2,100 distinct CDR3 sequences, around 9% of which are singletons. The sequence came from a female donor with early-stage non-small cell lung cancer. The V gene is TRBV6-1, the J gene TRBJ1-1; the D is unclear. Sequenced material: lung tumor tissue, taken at surgery. CDR3 loop: CASSELRLAEAFF. Written as DNA, the CDR3 is TGTGCCAGCAGTGAACTCAGGCTAGCTGAAGCTTTCTTT.